Following are 6 T cell receptor beta chains from one sample sequenced in a study of shared clonotypes between healthy human individuals. Produced via immunoSEQ multiplex PCR; TCRdb's table is partial and in-frame only. The sample includes about 480,000 clones, about three quarters of them seen just once. The sequenced sample consisted of PBMCs. Receptors originate from a woman aged 35 to 49 in good health. Some clones in this sample may be carry-over from other donors' samples.

In this sample, this clone turned up once. The chain has TRBV11-2 and TRBJ1-2, with 11 positions matching TRBD1. With V trimmed by 5 bases and J by 7 bases, 9 bases remained unmatched. Germline CDR1 SGHAT, CDR2 FQNNGV. The CDR3 runs 15 residues. The CDR3 nucleotides are TGTGCCAGCAGCCCAATCCGGGACAGGGGGATTGGCTACACCTTC. It translates to CASSPIRDRGIGYTF.

The CDR3 bases are TGTGCCAGCAGCCCCCAAAGCGGGAGTTTGGGCGAGCAGTACTTC. Its translation: CASSPQSGSLGEQYF. This sequence joins TRBV11-3 and TRBJ2-7, with 8 bases fitting TRBD2. With 5 bases clipped from V and 6 bases from J, the junction kept 12 bases outside the gene matches. CDR1 is SGHNT, CDR2 YENEEA, per germline. CDR3 size: 15 residues.

This clone was seen a handful of times. This chain connects TRBV27 to TRBJ1-4; maybe TRBD1 (6 bases). The V and J ends lost 1 base and 1 base respectively, with 7 bases between them. There are 15 residues in the CDR3. The germline CDR1 and CDR2 sequences are MNHEY and SMNVEV (reference sequence). The CDR3: CASSLWGQTNEKLFF. Here the CDR3 DNA reads TGTGCCAGCAGTTTATGGGGACAAACTAATGAAAAACTGTTTTTT. The full variable domain, rest sourced from reference TRBV27 and TRBJ1-4, is EAQVTQNPRYLITVTGKKLTVTCSQNMNHEYMSWYRQDPGLGLRQIYYSMNVEVTDKGDVPEGYKVSRKEKRNFPLILESPSPNQTSLYFCASSLWGQTNEKLFFGSGTQLSVL.

J is TRBJ1-2 and V is TRBV28; a possible D gene is TRBD1 (6 bases). The germline V gene has CDR1 MDHEN and CDR2 SYDVKM. V was cut by 7 bases and J by 4 bases, with 16 bases left in between. This CDR3 is 14 amino acids long. Written as DNA, the CDR3 is TGTGCCAGCATGTATGGGGGGCCGAGCTATGGCTACACCTTC. Translating it yields CASMYGGPSYGYTF.

The CDR3 protein is CASSLTASGNTIYF. The CDR3 nucleotides read TGTGCCAGCAGCTTGACAGCCTCTGGAAACACCATATATTTT. The V call is TRBV5-6, the J call TRBJ1-3; D call uncertain. V was cut by 1 base and J by 0 bases, with 5 bases left in between. The CDR3 sequence is 14 residues long. Germline values: CDR1 SGHDT, CDR2 YYEEEE.

The gene calls are TRBV28 and TRBJ2-7; 7 nucleotides align to TRBD1. This CDR3 has 15 amino acids. Losses at the gene ends were 5 bases for V and 2 bases for J; bases not matched to a gene: 9. Germline CDR1 reads MDHEN; CDR2 reads SYDVKM. CDR3 region: CASSPQTGLPYEQYF. CDR3 nucleotides: TGTGCCAGCAGTCCACAGACAGGGTTGCCCTACGAGCAGTACTTC.